A selection of T cell receptor beta chains follows, all from one sample in a study of blood T cell repertoires in COVID-19. Using immunoSEQ multiplex PCR, the repertoire was profiled, and TCRdb retains in-frame clones only, with some absent. The repertoire holds 300,000 to 400,000 clones, with approximately 87% as singletons. Specimen: peripheral blood. The origin of the receptors is a woman aged 45-60 years with COVID-19, enrolled during active disease. CDR3s include the opening cysteine and the closing phenylalanine or tryptophan. A D gene is named only where the DNA matches it firmly. Part of the rows lack a size; the others show once, few, many or a class for expanded clones.

size: .
V: TRBV19
J: TRBJ1-2
D: .
CDR3: CASSIGSGIGYGYTF
DNA: TGTGCCAGTAGTATCGGTTCAGGGATAGGCTATGGCTACACCTTC

size: .
V: TRBV11-2
J: TRBJ2-3
D: TRBD1
CDR3: CASSFEGQGRIRTDTQYF
DNA: TGTGCCAGCAGCTTTGAAGGACAGGGGAGGATACGCACAGATACGCAGTATTTT

size: .
V: TRBV5-6
J: TRBJ1-2
D: .
CDR3: CASSLGGPSGYGYTF
DNA: TGTGCCAGCAGCTTGGGAGGTCCCTCAGGGTATGGCTACACCTTC

size: .
V: TRBV6-6
J: TRBJ1-1
D: TRBD1
CDR3: CASSGGGAAEAFF
DNA: TGTGCCAGTTCGGGAGGGGGCGCGGCTGAAGCTTTCTTT

size: .
V: TRBV7-2
J: TRBJ2-1
D: TRBD2
CDR3: CASRNRLAGDSEQFF
DNA: TGTGCCAGCAGGAATCGACTAGCGGGAGACTCAGAGCAGTTCTTC

size: .
V: TRBV5-1
J: TRBJ1-2
D: .
CDR3: CASSDQGNYGYTF
DNA: TGCGCCAGCAGCGACCAGGGTAACTATGGCTACACCTTC

size: .
V: TRBV19
J: TRBJ1-2
D: TRBD1
CDR3: CASSKSGQATYGYTF
DNA: TGTGCCAGTAGTAAGTCCGGACAGGCCACCTATGGCTACACCTTC

size: .
V: TRBV9
J: TRBJ2-7
D: TRBD2
CDR3: CASSVATGGYEQYF
DNA: TGTGCCAGCAGCGTAGCTACGGGGGGGTACGAGCAGTACTTC

size: .
V: TRBV5-5
J: TRBJ1-1
D: .
CDR3: CAAGRESFTEAFF
DNA: TGTGCCGCGGGGAGGGAGTCATTCACTGAAGCTTTCTTT

size: .
V: TRBV5-1
J: TRBJ2-3
D: TRBD1
CDR3: CASSSRRTGATGTQYF
DNA: TGCGCCAGCAGCTCGAGAAGGACAGGGGCCACAGGTACGCAGTATTTT

size: .
V: TRBV30
J: TRBJ1-2
D: .
CDR3: CAHTGGQVGYTF
DNA: TGTGCCCACACGGGGGGTCAGGTTGGCTACACCTTC

size: .
V: TRBV20-1
J: TRBJ2-7
D: TRBD2
CDR3: CSASLLAGGTEQYF
DNA: TGCAGTGCTAGTCTACTAGCGGGAGGAACCGAGCAGTACTTC

size: .
V: TRBV6-6
J: TRBJ2-1
D: .
CDR3: CASSYSKSGVGNEQFF
DNA: TGTGCCAGCAGTTACTCGAAATCAGGGGTCGGGAATGAGCAGTTCTTC

size: .
V: TRBV11-2
J: TRBJ1-4
D: .
CDR3: CASSPGQNLATNEKLFF
DNA: TGTGCCAGCAGCCCCGGACAGAACCTAGCAACTAATGAAAAACTGTTTTTT

size: .
V: TRBV10-3
J: TRBJ2-7
D: TRBD2
CDR3: CAIRGTSGAYEQYF
DNA: TGTGCCATCAGGGGGACTAGCGGGGCCTACGAGCAGTACTTC

size: .
V: TRBV6-2/TRBV6-3
J: TRBJ2-7
D: TRBD2
CDR3: CASSYFVAGPSSYEQYF
DNA: TGTGCCAGCAGTTACTTCGTAGCGGGCCCGAGCTCCTACGAGCAGTACTTC

size: .
V: TRBV9
J: TRBJ2-7
D: .
CDR3: CASSPRDSRTTYEQYF
DNA: TGTGCCAGCAGCCCCCGGGACTCCCGAACGACCTACGAGCAGTACTTC

size: once
V: TRBV14
J: TRBJ2-2
D: TRBD2
CDR3: CASSQGTSVVSGELFF
DNA: TGTGCCAGCAGCCAAGGGACTAGCGTAGTATCCGGGGAGCTGTTTTTT

size: .
V: TRBV11-2
J: TRBJ2-2
D: .
CDR3: CASSLVPGWNTGELFF
DNA: TGTGCCAGCAGCTTAGTTCCCGGGTGGAACACCGGGGAGCTGTTTTTT

size: .
V: TRBV7-2
J: TRBJ1-1
D: .
CDR3: CASSPWANTEAFF
DNA: TGTGCCAGCAGCCCTTGGGCGAACACTGAAGCTTTCTTT

size: once
V: TRBV19
J: TRBJ2-5
D: TRBD2
CDR3: CAGSGRAGETQYF
DNA: TGTGCCGGGAGCGGGAGGGCCGGAGAGACCCAGTACTTC

size: .
V: TRBV5-6
J: TRBJ2-5
D: .
CDR3: CASSGQVRETQYF
DNA: TGTGCCAGCAGCGGCCAGGTCAGGGAGACCCAGTACTTC

size: .
V: TRBV7-2
J: TRBJ2-3
D: .
CDR3: CASSLVRLASTDTQYF
DNA: TGTGCCAGCAGCTTAGTTAGGCTAGCTAGCACAGATACGCAGTATTTT

size: .
V: TRBV19
J: TRBJ1-4
D: .
CDR3: CASTPAGRREKLFF
DNA: TGTGCCAGTACCCCGGCGGGTCGGCGGGAAAAACTGTTTTTT

size: .
V: TRBV5-1
J: TRBJ2-7
D: TRBD1
CDR3: CASSLLPGTGDSYEQYF
DNA: TGCGCCAGCAGCTTATTACCCGGGACAGGGGATTCCTACGAGCAGTACTTC

size: .
V: TRBV5-6
J: TRBJ2-3
D: .
CDR3: CASSLGGRRADTQYF
DNA: TGTGCCAGCAGCTTGGGAGGGAGGCGGGCAGATACGCAGTATTTT

size: .
V: TRBV6-5
J: TRBJ1-2
D: .
CDR3: CASTAGWYGYTF
DNA: TGTGCCAGCACGGCAGGGTGGTATGGCTACACCTTC

size: .
V: TRBV19
J: TRBJ1-2
D: .
CDR3: CASSIETRSNYGYTF
DNA: TGTGCCAGTAGTATAGAAACGAGATCTAACTATGGCTACACCTTC

size: once
V: TRBV30
J: TRBJ1-1
D: .
CDR3: CAWKIRGGSTEAFF
DNA: TGTGCCTGGAAAATCCGGGGAGGGAGCACTGAAGCTTTCTTT

size: many
V: TRBV19
J: TRBJ1-5
D: TRBD1
CDR3: CASSIPGAGGQPQHF
DNA: TGTGCCAGTAGTATACCAGGCGCAGGGGGTCAGCCCCAGCATTTT

size: .
V: TRBV6-1
J: TRBJ1-2
D: TRBD1
CDR3: CASSDPGQGAYGYTF
DNA: TGTGCCAGCAGTGATCCCGGACAGGGGGCCTATGGCTACACCTTC

size: few
V: TRBV5-1
J: TRBJ2-2
D: .
CDR3: CASSLEGVNTGELFF
DNA: TGCGCCAGCAGCTTGGAGGGAGTCAACACCGGGGAGCTGTTTTTT

size: once
V: TRBV5-1
J: TRBJ2-5
D: TRBD1
CDR3: CASSPRTGQRETQYF
DNA: TGCGCCAGCAGCCCGAGGACAGGGCAACGGGAGACCCAGTACTTC

size: .
V: TRBV19
J: TRBJ2-7
D: TRBD1
CDR3: CASQITGGSFHEQYF
DNA: TGTGCCAGTCAGATCACAGGGGGCTCGTTCCACGAGCAGTACTTC

size: .
V: TRBV14
J: TRBJ1-4
D: .
CDR3: CASSPDTREKLFF
DNA: TGTGCCAGCAGCCCAGACACCCGGGAAAAACTGTTTTTT

size: .
V: TRBV7-7
J: TRBJ2-5
D: TRBD2
CDR3: CASSFAGGQETQYF
DNA: TGTGCCAGCAGCTTCGCGGGAGGCCAAGAGACCCAGTACTTC

size: once
V: TRBV7-3
J: TRBJ2-1
D: .
CDR3: CASSLSRGEQFF
DNA: TGTGCCAGCAGCTTATCCCGGGGTGAGCAGTTCTTC

size: .
V: TRBV19
J: TRBJ2-1
D: TRBD2
CDR3: CASSKSSGRKYNEQFF
DNA: TGTGCCAGTAGTAAATCTAGCGGGAGGAAATACAATGAGCAGTTCTTC

size: .
V: TRBV5-6
J: TRBJ2-1
D: .
CDR3: CASSLSGRVSGPTGNEQFF
DNA: TGTGCCAGCAGCTTGTCTGGCAGGGTGAGCGGGCCAACTGGGAATGAGCAGTTCTTC

size: .
V: TRBV2
J: TRBJ2-5
D: TRBD1
CDR3: CASSDPGQGKETQYF
DNA: TGTGCCAGCAGTGATCCGGGACAGGGGAAAGAAACCCAGTACTTC

size: .
V: TRBV5-1
J: TRBJ1-3
D: .
CDR3: CASSPSRGTGNTIYF
DNA: TGCGCCAGCAGCCCCTCACGGGGGACGGGAAACACCATATATTTT

size: .
V: TRBV6-5
J: TRBJ1-1
D: .
CDR3: CASTALKNTEAFF
DNA: TGTGCCAGCACCGCACTAAAGAACACTGAAGCTTTCTTT

size: .
V: TRBV10-3
J: TRBJ2-1
D: .
CDR3: CAISPQGYEQFF
DNA: TGTGCCATCAGTCCTCAGGGCTATGAGCAGTTCTTC

size: .
V: TRBV7-8
J: TRBJ2-1
D: .
CDR3: CASITANEQFF
DNA: TGTGCCAGCATAACTGCCAATGAGCAGTTCTTC

size: .
V: TRBV15
J: TRBJ2-2
D: .
CDR3: CATSRGANTGELFF
DNA: TGTGCCACCAGCAGAGGAGCGAACACCGGGGAGCTGTTTTTT

size: few
V: TRBV4-1
J: TRBJ1-2
D: TRBD1
CDR3: CASSQSGQGLYGYTF
DNA: TGCGCCAGCAGCCAATCCGGACAGGGCCTCTATGGCTACACCTTC

size: .
V: TRBV5-1
J: TRBJ2-2
D: TRBD2
CDR3: CASSREPGGNTGELFF
DNA: TGCGCCAGCAGCCGAGAGCCGGGAGGGAACACCGGGGAGCTGTTTTTT

size: .
V: TRBV11-2
J: TRBJ2-5
D: TRBD2
CDR3: CASSSGTTSAETQYF
DNA: TGTGCCAGCAGCTCGGGGACTACGTCAGCGGAGACCCAGTACTTC

size: .
V: TRBV29-1
J: TRBJ2-6
D: TRBD1
CDR3: CSVEGRDRASGANVLTF
DNA: TGCAGCGTTGAAGGCCGGGACAGGGCGTCTGGGGCCAACGTCCTGACTTTC

size: .
V: TRBV19
J: TRBJ2-7
D: .
CDR3: CASSFGSRAYEQYF
DNA: TGTGCCAGTAGTTTCGGCTCACGGGCCTACGAGCAGTACTTC

size: .
V: TRBV11-2
J: TRBJ2-7
D: TRBD2
CDR3: CASSSPIVKREIRYEQYF
DNA: TGTGCCAGCAGCTCACCGATAGTCAAGCGGGAGATTCGCTACGAGCAGTACTTC

size: .
V: TRBV11-3
J: TRBJ2-1
D: .
CDR3: CASSLGGPLSGEQFF
DNA: TGTGCCAGCAGCTTGGGGGGGCCCCTTTCAGGTGAGCAGTTCTTC

size: .
V: TRBV18
J: TRBJ2-7
D: TRBD2
CDR3: CASSKTSGYEQYF
DNA: TGTGCCAGCTCAAAAACTAGCGGCTACGAGCAGTACTTC

size: .
V: TRBV19
J: TRBJ1-1
D: .
CDR3: CASSNNRVRTEAFF
DNA: TGTGCCAGTAGTAACAACAGGGTTCGGACTGAAGCTTTCTTT

size: .
V: TRBV12-3/TRBV12-4
J: TRBJ2-7
D: .
CDR3: CASSLGRWYEQYF
DNA: TGTGCCAGCAGTTTAGGCAGGTGGTACGAGCAGTACTTC

size: once
V: TRBV3-1/TRBV3-2
J: TRBJ1-1
D: TRBD1
CDR3: CASSQRQGVGTEAFF
DNA: TGTGCCAGCAGCCAGAGACAGGGGGTTGGTACTGAAGCTTTCTTT

size: once
V: TRBV30
J: TRBJ2-6
D: .
CDR3: CAWSRGSGANVLTF
DNA: TGTGCCTGGAGTAGGGGTTCTGGGGCCAACGTCCTGACTTTC

size: .
V: TRBV6-2/TRBV6-3
J: TRBJ2-7
D: .
CDR3: CASSYSSPQTFGYEQYF
DNA: TGTGCCAGCAGTTACTCGAGTCCACAGACCTTTGGCTACGAGCAGTACTTC